This T cell receptor beta chain was found in a study of vaccination and CD4 T cells after COVID-19. Sample treatment: roughly 10-day PBMC culture with coronavirus spike peptide pools or control peptides (ViraFEST assay). This clonotype was seen more than once but under ten times. The antigen is not known. Sequenced with the Oncomine TCR Beta short-read assay was DNA taken from cultured CD4+ T cells. MiXCR, applied by TCRdb to the PCR reads, yields one record per CDR3 protein. Here the sample spans more than 10,000 distinct CDR3 sequences, 30% to 40% being singletons. Looked up from germline, CDR1 is LGHNA and CDR2 is YSLEER. This CDR3 contains 15 residues. V dropped 1 base and J dropped 16 bases, with 20 bases sitting between them.

The source of this sequence is a human donor who had recovered from COVID-19. The chain recombines TRBV4-3 with TRBJ1-6; D perhaps matches TRBD1 (6 bases). This specimen consisted of CD4+ T cells from blood, cultured in vitro, obtained after SARS-CoV-2 vaccination. The CDR3 nucleotides are TGCGCCAGCAGCCAAGGGGCGCCGGGACACTTCTTTCTCCACTTT. Its translation is CASSQGAPGHFFLHF.